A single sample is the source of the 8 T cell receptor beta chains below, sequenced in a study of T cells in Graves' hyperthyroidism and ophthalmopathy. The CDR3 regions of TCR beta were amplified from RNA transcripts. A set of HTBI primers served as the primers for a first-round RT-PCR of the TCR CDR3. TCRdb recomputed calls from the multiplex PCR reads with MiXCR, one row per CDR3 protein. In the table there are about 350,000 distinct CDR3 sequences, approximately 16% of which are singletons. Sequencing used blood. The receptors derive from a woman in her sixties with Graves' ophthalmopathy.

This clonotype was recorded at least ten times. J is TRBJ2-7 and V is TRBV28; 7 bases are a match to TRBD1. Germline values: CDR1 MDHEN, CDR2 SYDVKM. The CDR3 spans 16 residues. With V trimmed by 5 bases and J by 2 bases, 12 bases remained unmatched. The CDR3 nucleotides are TGTGCCAGCAGTACCTCTTCAGGGGGTAAGACCTACGAGCAGTACTTC. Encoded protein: CASSTSSGGKTYEQYF.

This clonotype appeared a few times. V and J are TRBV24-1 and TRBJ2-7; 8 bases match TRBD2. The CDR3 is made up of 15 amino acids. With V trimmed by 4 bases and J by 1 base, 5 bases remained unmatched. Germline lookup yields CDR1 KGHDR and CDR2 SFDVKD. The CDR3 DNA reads TGTGCCACCAGTGACGGACTAGCCCCGTCCTACGAGCAGTACTTC. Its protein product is CATSDGLAPSYEQYF.

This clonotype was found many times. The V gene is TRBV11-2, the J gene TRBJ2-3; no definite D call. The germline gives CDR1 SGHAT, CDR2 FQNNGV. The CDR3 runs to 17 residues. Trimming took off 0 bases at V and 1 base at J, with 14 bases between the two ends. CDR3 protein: CASSLDGRPLGTDTQYF. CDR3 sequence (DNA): TGTGCCAGCAGCTTAGATGGACGACCCCTCGGCACAGATACGCAGTATTTT.

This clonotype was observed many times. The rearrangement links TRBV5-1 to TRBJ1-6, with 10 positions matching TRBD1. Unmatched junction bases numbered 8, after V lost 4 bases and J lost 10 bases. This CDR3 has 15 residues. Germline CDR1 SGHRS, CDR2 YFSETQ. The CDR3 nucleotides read TGCGCCAGCAGCCAATCCGGGACAGGGGAATCACCCCTCCACTTT. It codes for CASSQSGTGESPLHF.

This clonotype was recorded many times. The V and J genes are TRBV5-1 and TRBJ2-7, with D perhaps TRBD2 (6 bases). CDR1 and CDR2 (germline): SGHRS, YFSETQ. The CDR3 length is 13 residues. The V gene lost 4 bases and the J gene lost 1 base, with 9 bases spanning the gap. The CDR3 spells CASSGDLSYEQYF. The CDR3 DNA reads TGCGCCAGCAGCGGGGACTTGTCCTACGAGCAGTACTTC. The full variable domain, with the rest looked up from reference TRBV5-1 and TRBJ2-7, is KAGVTQTPRYLIKTRGQQVTLSCSPISGHRSVSWYQQTPGQGLQFLFEYFSETQRNKGNFPGRFSGRQFSNSRSEMNVSTLELGDSALYLCASSGDLSYEQYFGPGTRLTVT.

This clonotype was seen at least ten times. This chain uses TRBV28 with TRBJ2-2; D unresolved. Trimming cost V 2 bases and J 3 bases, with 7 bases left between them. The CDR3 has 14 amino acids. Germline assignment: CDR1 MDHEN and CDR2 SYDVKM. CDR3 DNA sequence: TGTGCCAGCAGTTTAAGGGAAGACACCGGGGAGCTGTTTTTT. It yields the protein CASSLREDTGELFF.

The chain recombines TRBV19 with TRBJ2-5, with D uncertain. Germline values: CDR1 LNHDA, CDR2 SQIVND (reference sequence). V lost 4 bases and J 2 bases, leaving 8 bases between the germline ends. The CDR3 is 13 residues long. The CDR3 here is CASSRSLQETQYF. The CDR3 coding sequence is TGTGCCAGTAGTAGAAGTCTTCAAGAGACCCAGTACTTC.

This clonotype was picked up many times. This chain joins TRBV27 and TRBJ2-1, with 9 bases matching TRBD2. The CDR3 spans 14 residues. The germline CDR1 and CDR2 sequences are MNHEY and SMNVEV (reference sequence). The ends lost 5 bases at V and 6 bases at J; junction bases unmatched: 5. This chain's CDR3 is CASSLAGMVNEQFF. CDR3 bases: TGTGCCAGCAGTCTAGCGGGAATGGTCAATGAGCAGTTCTTC.